A single sample gave rise to the 13 T cell receptor beta chains below, sequenced in a study of blood T cell repertoires in COVID-19. Profiled with immunoSEQ multiplex PCR; TCRdb holds only in-frame clones, not every one. This table holds some 100,000 clones, around 90% found once. Sequencing was done on a sample of peripheral blood. These receptors were obtained from a woman between 55 and 75 years old with acute or convalescent COVID-19.

The J gene is TRBJ2-7, the V gene TRBV27; 16 bases agree with TRBD2. Germline assignment: CDR1 MNHEY and CDR2 SMNVEV (reference sequence). The CDR3 is made up of 21 amino acids. Germline trimming cut 0 bases from V and 5 bases from J; bases unmatched to any gene: 16. This CDR3 is CASSLSLGTSGREDGVDEQYV. Written as DNA, the CDR3 is TGTGCCAGCAGTTTATCGTTGGGGACTAGCGGGAGGGAGGATGGGGTGGACGAGCAGTACGTC.

The chain employs TRBV27 and TRBJ2-3; 8 positions match TRBD1. CDR3 length equals 16 residues. With 0 bases clipped from V and 2 bases from J, the junction kept 4 bases outside the gene matches. CDR1 is MNHEY, CDR2 SMNVEV, per germline (reference sequence). The CDR3 DNA reads TGTGCCAGCAGTTTATCGAACAGGGGGAACACAGATACGCAGTATTTT. Protein product: CASSLSNRGNTDTQYF.

The V and J genes are TRBV19 and TRBJ1-6; no definite D call. CDR3 length: 13 residues. V was trimmed by 6 bases and J by 10 bases, leaving 13 bases between them. The germline V gene encodes CDR1 LNHDA and CDR2 SQIVND (reference sequence). The CDR3 DNA reads TGTGCCAGTAGATCCCTCCGTATCTCACCCCTCCACTTT. Translating gives CASRSLRISPLHF.

The DNA of the CDR3 is TGTGCCAGTAGCCAAATAGGACTATCTGGAAACACCATATATTTT. Protein: CASSQIGLSGNTIYF. The chain links TRBV19 to TRBJ1-3; D remains ambiguous. The germline gives CDR1 LNHDA, CDR2 SQIVND (reference sequence). Between the trimmed V and J ends, which lost 6 bases and 1 base, there was a span of 13 bases. CDR3 length equals 15 residues.

The chain employs TRBV9 and TRBJ2-2, with TRBD1 identical over 9 bases. V shed 3 bases, J shed 1 base, and the junction held 13 bases outside the gene matches. Germline V gene lookup returns CDR1 SGDLS and CDR2 YYNGEE. The CDR3 is 19 amino acids. The CDR3 sequence is CASSEADRGGLGNTGELFF. CDR3 DNA: TGTGCCAGCAGCGAGGCCGACAGGGGGGGCCTAGGGAACACCGGGGAGCTGTTTTTT.

The V gene is TRBV7-3, the J gene TRBJ2-5; 10 bases align to TRBD2. V lost 5 bases and J lost 0; bases outside the gene matches: 3. Per the germline V gene, CDR1 is SGHTA and CDR2 is FQGTGA. This CDR3 contains 15 residues. The CDR3 here is CASSLSGRNQETQYF. CDR3 bases: TGTGCCAGCAGCCTTAGCGGGAGGAACCAAGAGACCCAGTACTTC.

The V gene is TRBV9, the J gene TRBJ2-1; TRBD2 agrees at 9 bases. Germline CDR1 reads SGDLS; CDR2 reads YYNGEE. The CDR3 spans 16 residues. Germline trimming cut 0 bases from V and 4 bases from J; bases unmatched to any gene: 5. CDR3 amino acids: CASSVANAGGYNEQFF. Here the CDR3 DNA reads TGTGCCAGCAGCGTAGCTAACGCGGGAGGGTACAATGAGCAGTTCTTC.

V usage is TRBV9 and J usage is TRBJ2-1, with TRBD2 identical over 10 bases. In germline, CDR1 is SGDLS, CDR2 YYNGEE. The CDR3 is made up of 15 amino acids. V was clipped by 3 bases and J by 6 bases; unmatched bases: 6. CDR3 residues: CASSDTSGISNEQFF. CDR3 coding DNA: TGTGCCAGCAGCGACACTAGCGGGATATCCAATGAGCAGTTCTTC.

The chain combines TRBV6-6 with TRBJ1-2, with 9 positions matching TRBD1. V lost 6 bases to trimming and J lost 7 bases; unmatched junction nucleotides: 6. The CDR3 spans 13 residues. Germline CDR1 MNHNY, CDR2 SVGAGI (reference sequence). CDR3 DNA: TGTGCCAGCAGACCCGGGACAGGGAGTGGCTACACCTTC. Its protein is CASRPGTGSGYTF.

The V gene is TRBV2, the J gene TRBJ2-3; D is unresolved. Per germline, CDR1 SNHLY and CDR2 FYNNEI. V was clipped by 4 bases and J by 5 bases, with 7 bases between them. CDR3 size: 12 residues. CDR3 protein: CASSVPRDTQYF. The CDR3 nucleotides read TGTGCCAGCAGTGTCCCTAGAGATACGCAGTATTTT. The entire variable domain, with the rest obtained from reference TRBV2 and TRBJ2-3, is as follows: EPEVTQTPSHQVTQMGQEVILRCVPISNHLYFYWYRQILGQKVEFLVSFYNNEISEKSEIFDDQFSVERPDGSNFTLKIRSTKLEDSAMYFCASSVPRDTQYFGPGTRLTVL.

V usage is TRBV3-1 (or the pseudogene TRBV3-2) and J usage is TRBJ1-2, with 7 bases fitting TRBD1. This CDR3 comprises 14 residues. Looked up from germline, CDR1 is LGHDT and CDR2 is YNNKEL (reference sequence). The ends lost 4 bases at V and 2 bases at J; junction bases unmatched: 4. In DNA, the CDR3 is TGTGCCAGCAGCCTCAGGGGGTCCAACTATGGCTACACCTTC. This translates into CASSLRGSNYGYTF.

This clone was observed once. The chain combines TRBV7-9 with TRBJ1-4; the D is unclear. The CDR3 spans 15 residues. Germline V CDR1 and CDR2: SEHNR, FQNEAQ (reference sequence). Between the trimmed V and J ends, which lost 2 bases and 5 bases, there was a span of 12 bases. The CDR3 protein is CASSLSSVENEKLFF. CDR3 nucleotides: TGTGCCAGCAGCTTAAGTTCAGTGGAGAATGAAAAACTGTTTTTT.

This rearrangement joins TRBV7-9 to TRBJ1-1, with D hard to call. The V and J ends lost 7 bases and 3 bases respectively, with 21 bases between them. CDR1 SEHNR and CDR2 FQNEAQ come from the germline V gene (reference sequence). The length of the CDR3 is 16 residues. CDR3 loop: CASIPPGGYEDTEAFF. The CDR3 nucleotides are TGTGCCAGCATCCCACCCGGTGGTTATGAGGACACTGAAGCTTTCTTT. The variable domain in full, completed from reference TRBV7-9 and TRBJ1-1, reads DTGVSQNPRHKITKRGQNVTFRCDPISEHNRLYWYRQTLGQGPEFLTYFQNEAQLEKSRLLSDRFSAERPKGSFSTLEIQRTEQGDSAMYLCASIPPGGYEDTEAFFGQGTRLTVV.